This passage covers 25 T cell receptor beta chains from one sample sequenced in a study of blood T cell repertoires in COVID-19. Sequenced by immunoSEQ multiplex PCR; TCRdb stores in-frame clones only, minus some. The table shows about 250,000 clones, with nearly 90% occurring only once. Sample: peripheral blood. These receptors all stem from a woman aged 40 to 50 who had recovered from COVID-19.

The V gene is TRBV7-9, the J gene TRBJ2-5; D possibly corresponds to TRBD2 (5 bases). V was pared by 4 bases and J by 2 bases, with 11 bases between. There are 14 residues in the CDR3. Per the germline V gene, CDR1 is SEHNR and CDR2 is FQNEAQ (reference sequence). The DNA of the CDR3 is TGTGCCAGCAGCTCTGGACTTGAACAAGAGACCCAGTACTTC. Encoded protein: CASSSGLEQETQYF.

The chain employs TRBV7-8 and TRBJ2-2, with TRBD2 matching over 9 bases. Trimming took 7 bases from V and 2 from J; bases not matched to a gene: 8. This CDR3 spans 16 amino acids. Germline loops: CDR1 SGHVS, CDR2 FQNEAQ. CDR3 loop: CASTRAGGLNTGELFF. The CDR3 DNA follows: TGTGCCAGCACCCGAGCGGGGGGACTCAACACCGGGGAGCTGTTTTTT.

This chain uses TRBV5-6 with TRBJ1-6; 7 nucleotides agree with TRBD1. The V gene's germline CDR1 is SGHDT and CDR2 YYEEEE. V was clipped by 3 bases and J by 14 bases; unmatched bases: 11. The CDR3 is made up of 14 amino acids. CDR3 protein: CASSSGQRRQALHF. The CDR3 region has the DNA TGTGCCAGCAGCTCGGGACAGCGGCGGCAGGCCCTCCACTTT.

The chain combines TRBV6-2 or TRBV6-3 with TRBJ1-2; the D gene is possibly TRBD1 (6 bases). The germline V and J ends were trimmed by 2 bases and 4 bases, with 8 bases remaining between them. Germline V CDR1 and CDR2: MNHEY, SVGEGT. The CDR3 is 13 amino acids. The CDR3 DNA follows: TGTGCCAGCAGTTACGACAGGTCCTATGGCTACACCTTC. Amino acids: CASSYDRSYGYTF.

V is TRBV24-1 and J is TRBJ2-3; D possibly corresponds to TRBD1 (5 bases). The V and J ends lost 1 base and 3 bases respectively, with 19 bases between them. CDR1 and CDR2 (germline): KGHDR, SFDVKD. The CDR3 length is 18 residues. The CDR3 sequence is CATSDFRTNEAGTDTQYF. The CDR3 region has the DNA TGTGCCACCAGTGATTTTCGGACAAACGAGGCCGGGACAGATACGCAGTATTTT.

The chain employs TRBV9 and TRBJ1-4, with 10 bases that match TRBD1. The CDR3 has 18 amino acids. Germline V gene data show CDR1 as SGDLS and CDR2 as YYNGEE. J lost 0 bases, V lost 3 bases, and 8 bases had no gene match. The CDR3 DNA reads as TGTGCCAGCAGCGCTCGAGCGGGGACAGGGGCAACTAATGAAAAACTGTTTTTT. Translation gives CASSARAGTGATNEKLFF.

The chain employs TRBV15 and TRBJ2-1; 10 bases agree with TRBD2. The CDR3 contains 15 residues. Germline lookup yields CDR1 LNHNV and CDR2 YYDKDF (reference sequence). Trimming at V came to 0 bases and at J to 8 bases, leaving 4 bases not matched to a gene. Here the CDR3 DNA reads TGTGCCACCAGCAGAGACCCTAGCGGGAGCGATGAGCAGTTCTTC. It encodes CATSRDPSGSDEQFF.

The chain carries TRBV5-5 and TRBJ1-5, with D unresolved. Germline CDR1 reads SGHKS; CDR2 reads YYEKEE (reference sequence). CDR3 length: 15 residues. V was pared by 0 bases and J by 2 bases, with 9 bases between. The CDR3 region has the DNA TGTGCCAGCAGCTTGGAACCATCGGGCAATCAGCCCCAGCATTTT. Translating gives CASSLEPSGNQPQHF. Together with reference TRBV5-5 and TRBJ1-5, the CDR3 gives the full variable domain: DAGVTQSPTHLIKTRGQQVTLRCSPISGHKSVSWYQQVLGQGPQFIFQYYEKEERGRGNFPDRFSARQFPNYSSELNVNALLLGDSALYLCASSLEPSGNQPQHFGDGTRLSIL.

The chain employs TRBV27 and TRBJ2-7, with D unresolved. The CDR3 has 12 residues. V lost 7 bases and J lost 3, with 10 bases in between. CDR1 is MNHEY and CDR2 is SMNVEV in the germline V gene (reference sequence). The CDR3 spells CASMGLFYEQYF. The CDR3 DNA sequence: TGTGCCAGCATGGGCCTGTTCTACGAGCAGTACTTC.

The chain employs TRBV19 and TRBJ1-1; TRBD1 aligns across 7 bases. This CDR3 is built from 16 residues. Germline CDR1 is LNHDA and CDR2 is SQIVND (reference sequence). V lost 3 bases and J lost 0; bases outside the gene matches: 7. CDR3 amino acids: CASSIAGQLMNTEAFF. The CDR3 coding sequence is TGTGCCAGTAGTATCGCGGGACAGCTCATGAACACTGAAGCTTTCTTT.

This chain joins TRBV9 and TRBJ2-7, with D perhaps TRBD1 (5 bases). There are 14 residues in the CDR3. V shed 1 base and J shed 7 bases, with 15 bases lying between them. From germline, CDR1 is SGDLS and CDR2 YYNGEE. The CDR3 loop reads CASSVLGHLREQYF. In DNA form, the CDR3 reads TGTGCCAGCAGCGTACTCGGACACCTAAGGGAGCAGTACTTC.

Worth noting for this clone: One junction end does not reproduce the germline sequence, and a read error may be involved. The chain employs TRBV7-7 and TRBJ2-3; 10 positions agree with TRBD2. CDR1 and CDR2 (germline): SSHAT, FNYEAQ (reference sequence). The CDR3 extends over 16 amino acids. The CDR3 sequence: CASSLGTSAGRDTQYF. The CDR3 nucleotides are TGTGCTAGCAGCCTAGGGACTAGCGCTGGAAGGGATACGCAGTATTTT.

Here the CDR3 DNA reads TGTGCCAGCAGCCCGGGGGTAGCGGGAGGTCCAATCCAAGAGACCCAGTACTTC. Translated: CASSPGVAGGPIQETQYF. The chain employs TRBV11-3 and TRBJ2-5; TRBD2 agrees at 10 bases. CDR1 is SGHNT, CDR2 YENEEA, per germline. V gave up 5 bases and J gave up 1 base; unmatched junction bases: 13. There are 18 residues in the CDR3.

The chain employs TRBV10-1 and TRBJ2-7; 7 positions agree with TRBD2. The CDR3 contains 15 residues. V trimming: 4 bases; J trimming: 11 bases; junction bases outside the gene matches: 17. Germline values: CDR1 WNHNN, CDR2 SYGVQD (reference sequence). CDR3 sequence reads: CASSGGGWVRFYKYF. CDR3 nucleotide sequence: TGCGCCAGCAGTGGGGGGGGTTGGGTTCGTTTTTATAAGTACTTC.

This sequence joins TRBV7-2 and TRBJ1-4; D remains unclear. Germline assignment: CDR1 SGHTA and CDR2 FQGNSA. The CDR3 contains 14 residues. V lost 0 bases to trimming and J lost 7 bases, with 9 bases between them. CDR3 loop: CASSLAREGEKLFF. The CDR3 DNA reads TGTGCCAGCAGCTTAGCTCGCGAGGGTGAAAAACTGTTTTTT. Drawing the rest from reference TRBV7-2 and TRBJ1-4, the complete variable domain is GAGVSQSPSNKVTEKGKDVELRCDPISGHTALYWYRQSLGQGLEFLIYFQGNSAPDKSGLPSDRFSAERTGGSVSTLTIQRTQQEDSAVYLCASSLAREGEKLFFGSGTQLSVL.

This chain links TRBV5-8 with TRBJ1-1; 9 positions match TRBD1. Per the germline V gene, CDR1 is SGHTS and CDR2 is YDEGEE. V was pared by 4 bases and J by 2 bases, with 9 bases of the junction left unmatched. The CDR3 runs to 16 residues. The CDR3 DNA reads TGTGCCAGCAGCCCGGGGAGGGACAGGGCTAACACTGAAGCTTTCTTT. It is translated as CASSPGRDRANTEAFF.

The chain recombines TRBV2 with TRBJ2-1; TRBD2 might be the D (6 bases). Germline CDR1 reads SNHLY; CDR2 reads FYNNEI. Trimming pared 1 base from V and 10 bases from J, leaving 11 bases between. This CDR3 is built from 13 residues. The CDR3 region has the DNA TGTGCCAGCAGTGAAGGGTTACGGGAGGAGCAGTTCTTC. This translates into CASSEGLREEQFF.

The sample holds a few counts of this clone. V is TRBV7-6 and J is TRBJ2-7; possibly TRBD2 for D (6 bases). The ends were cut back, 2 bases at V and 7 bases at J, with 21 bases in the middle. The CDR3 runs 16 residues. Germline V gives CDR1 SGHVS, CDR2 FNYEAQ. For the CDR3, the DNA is TGTGCCAGCAGCTTACTGGGGCCGCAGGGACTCACAGAGCAGTACTTC. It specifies CASSLLGPQGLTEQYF.

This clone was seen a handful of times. CDR3 sequence: CASSPRDRGNSPLHF. DNA for the CDR3: TGCGCCAGCAGCCCTCGGGACAGGGGGAATTCACCCCTCCACTTT. The J gene is TRBJ1-6, the V gene TRBV4-1; 11 bases match TRBD1. This CDR3 spans 15 amino acids. Germline V CDR1 and CDR2: MGHRA, YSYEKL. V gave up 4 bases and J gave up 7 bases; unmatched junction bases: 3.

This chain's CDR3 is CASSYGQLGAYEQYF. In DNA form, the CDR3 reads TGTGCCAGCAGTTACGGCCAGTTAGGAGCCTACGAGCAGTACTTC. The chain links TRBV6-2 or TRBV6-3 to TRBJ2-7; D gene ambiguous. Germline values: CDR1 MNHEY, CDR2 SVGEGT. Trimming stripped 2 bases from V and 2 bases from J, with 13 bases between. CDR3 length equals 15 residues.

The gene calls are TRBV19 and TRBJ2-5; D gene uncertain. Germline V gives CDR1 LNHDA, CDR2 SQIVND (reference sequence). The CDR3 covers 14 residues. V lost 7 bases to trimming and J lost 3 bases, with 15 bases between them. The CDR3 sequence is CASNHPGGKETQYF. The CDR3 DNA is TGTGCCAGTAACCACCCTGGCGGCAAAGAGACCCAGTACTTC.

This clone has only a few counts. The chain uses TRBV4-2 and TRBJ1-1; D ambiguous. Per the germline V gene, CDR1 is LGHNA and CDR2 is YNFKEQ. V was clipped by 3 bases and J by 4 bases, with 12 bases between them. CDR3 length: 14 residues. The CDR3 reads CASSQVGAGTEAFF. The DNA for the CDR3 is TGTGCCAGCAGCCAGGTGGGAGCGGGCACTGAAGCTTTCTTT.

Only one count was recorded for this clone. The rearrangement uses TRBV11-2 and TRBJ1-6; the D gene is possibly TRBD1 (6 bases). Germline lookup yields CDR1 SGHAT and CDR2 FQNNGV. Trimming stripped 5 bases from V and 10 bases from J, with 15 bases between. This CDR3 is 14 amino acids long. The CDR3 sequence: CASSPTGYGSPLHF. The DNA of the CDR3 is TGTGCCAGCAGCCCGACAGGTTATGGATCACCCCTCCACTTT.

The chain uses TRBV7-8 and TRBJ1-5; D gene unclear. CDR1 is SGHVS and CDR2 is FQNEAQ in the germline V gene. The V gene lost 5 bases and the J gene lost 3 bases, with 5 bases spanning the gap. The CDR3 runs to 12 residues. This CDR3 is CASSPFNQPQHF. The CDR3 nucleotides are TGTGCCAGCAGCCCTTTCAATCAGCCCCAGCATTTT.

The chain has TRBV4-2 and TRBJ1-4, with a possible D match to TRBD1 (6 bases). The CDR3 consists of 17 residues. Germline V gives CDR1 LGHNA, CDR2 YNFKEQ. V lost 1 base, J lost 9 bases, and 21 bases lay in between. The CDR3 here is CASSQVGATGQPKKLFF. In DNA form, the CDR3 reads TGTGCCAGCAGCCAAGTCGGAGCGACAGGACAACCGAAAAAACTGTTTTTT.